This T cell receptor (beta chain) was captured in a study of T cell changes during pregnancy in multiple sclerosis. V dropped 6 bases and J dropped 1; count of bases not matched to a gene: 8. Germline assignment: CDR1 SGHNT and CDR2 YYREEE (reference sequence). CDR3 size: 16 residues. Libraries were prepared by immunoSEQ multiplex PCR; TCRdb keeps only in-frame clonotypes and omits some of them. Among about 89,000 clones, 85% to 95% were seen once, and the ten largest hold about 0.78%. The sample here was peripheral blood, taken in the third trimester of pregnancy. The source is a female donor with multiple sclerosis, enrolled in a pregnancy study. The chain combines TRBV5-4 with TRBJ2-4; 9 nucleotides match TRBD2. CDR3 loop: CASTWREGEAKNIQYF. CDR3 coding DNA: TGTGCCAGCACATGGCGGGAGGGCGAGGCCAAAAACATTCAGTACTTC.